This is a list of T cell receptor beta chains from one sample in a study of cytomegalovirus exposure and HLA in healthy donors. Some clones are missing from TCRdb's copy, which holds only in-frame ones; the method was immunoSEQ multiplex PCR. This sample carries about 98,000 clones, more than 75% of them seen once, and the ten largest clones take 6.3%. Material for sequencing was PBMCs. These receptors were collected from a man aged 18 to 30 in good health and CMV-seropositive. Each CDR3 is given with its conserved first and last residue. D genes are given only for firm matches. Expanded clones get a size class; other rows say once, few or many, or leave the size out.

D: -; J: TRBJ2-7; size: -; V: TRBV19; DNA: TGTGCCACCCAAACCAACGCTCTGAGTGGCGAGCAGTACTTC; CDR3: CATQTNALSGEQYF
D: TRBD2; J: TRBJ2-1; size: -; V: TRBV7-2; DNA: TGTGCCAGCAGCTTAGGGCTAGCGGTAACTGCCTCCTACAATGAGCAGTTCTTC; CDR3: CASSLGLAVTASYNEQFF
D: TRBD2; J: TRBJ2-1; size: once; V: TRBV10-3; DNA: TGTGCCATCACCCCGGGGACTAGCGGTAACAATGAGCAGTTCTTC; CDR3: CAITPGTSGNNEQFF
D: -; J: TRBJ1-5; size: many; V: TRBV7-2; DNA: TGTGCCAGCAGCTTATCAGGGCCCAATCAGCCCCAGCATTTT; CDR3: CASSLSGPNQPQHF
D: -; J: TRBJ2-3; size: -; V: TRBV6-5; DNA: TGTGCCAGCAGTTACTTCCAAGGACGGAGGGATACGCAGTATTTT; CDR3: CASSYFQGRRDTQYF
D: -; J: TRBJ2-7; size: -; V: TRBV5-1; DNA: TGCGCCAGCGGTGATCAGGCCGCGTCCTACGAGCAGTACTTC; CDR3: CASGDQAASYEQYF
D: TRBD1; J: TRBJ1-1; size: -; V: TRBV4-1; DNA: TGCGCCAGCAGCCGGGGACAGGTCCGCGACACTGAAGCTTTCTTT; CDR3: CASSRGQVRDTEAFF
D: -; J: TRBJ1-6; size: many; V: TRBV19; DNA: TGTGCCAGTAGTATGATGGCGGAAGGAAATTCACCCCTCCACTTT; CDR3: CASSMMAEGNSPLHF
D: -; J: TRBJ2-3; size: few; V: TRBV19; DNA: TGTGCCAGTAGAAAGAAGGGGACAGATACGCAGTATTTT; CDR3: CASRKKGTDTQYF
D: -; J: TRBJ2-2; size: -; V: TRBV11-2; DNA: TGTGCCAGCAGCTTAGTGGGCCACACCGGGGAGCTGTTTTTT; CDR3: CASSLVGHTGELFF
D: -; J: TRBJ1-1; size: -; V: TRBV4-2; DNA: TGTGCCAGCAGCCAAGATAGGGGCAGTTCCACTGAAGCTTTCTTT; CDR3: CASSQDRGSSTEAFF
D: -; J: TRBJ1-1; size: once; V: TRBV2; DNA: TGTGCCAGCAGCCTGAGACAGTTGAACACTGAAGCTTTCTTT; CDR3: CASSLRQLNTEAFF
D: -; J: TRBJ1-6; size: -; V: TRBV7-9; DNA: TGTGCCAGCAGCTTGTCCTCCGGTAACGATTCACCCCTCCACTTT; CDR3: CASSLSSGNDSPLHF
D: -; J: TRBJ1-2; size: -; V: TRBV5-6; DNA: TGTGCCAGCAGCTTGTTCTCAGATTATGGCTACACCTTC; CDR3: CASSLFSDYGYTF
D: TRBD2; J: TRBJ2-7; size: -; V: TRBV5-4; DNA: TGTGCCAGCAGCTTGGGGGGATGGATGACTAGCGGCGACTACGAGCAGTACTTC; CDR3: CASSLGGWMTSGDYEQYF
D: TRBD1; J: TRBJ1-1; size: many; V: TRBV27; DNA: TGTGCCAGCAGTTTATCGATAACAGGGGGAACTGAAGCTTTCTTT; CDR3: CASSLSITGGTEAFF
D: TRBD1; J: TRBJ1-2; size: few; V: TRBV30; DNA: TGTGCCTGGAGGATCGACAGGGACTATGGCTACACCTTC; CDR3: CAWRIDRDYGYTF
D: -; J: TRBJ2-1; size: -; V: TRBV4-3; DNA: TGCGCCAGCAGCCAATCTCCCCCCGGGACAACCTACAATGAGCAGTTCTTC; CDR3: CASSQSPPGTTYNEQFF
D: TRBD2; J: TRBJ2-7; size: -; V: TRBV7-9; DNA: TGTGCCAGCAGCTTACTAGGTAGCGGGATGGACTACGAGCAGTACTTC; CDR3: CASSLLGSGMDYEQYF
D: -; J: TRBJ2-7; size: -; V: TRBV5-6; DNA: TGTGCCAGCAGCTTGGGACAGTCCTACGAGCAGTACTTC; CDR3: CASSLGQSYEQYF
D: TRBD1; J: TRBJ1-6; size: -; V: TRBV15; DNA: TGTGCCACCAGGGATGGACAGGGTTCTTCACCCCTCCACTTT; CDR3: CATRDGQGSSPLHF
D: -; J: TRBJ2-2; size: -; V: TRBV4-2; DNA: TGTGCCAGCAGCCAAGAGCCCGGGGGGAACACCGGGGAGCTGTTTTTT; CDR3: CASSQEPGGNTGELFF
D: TRBD1; J: TRBJ1-1; size: -; V: TRBV28; DNA: TGTGCCAGCAGTACAGCCCCGGGACAGGGGGGTTTGACTGAAGCTTTCTTT; CDR3: CASSTAPGQGGLTEAFF
D: -; J: TRBJ2-7; size: few; V: TRBV7-6; DNA: TGTGCCAGCAGCTTAGATGCGGGGTCGCCCTACGAGCAGTACTTC; CDR3: CASSLDAGSPYEQYF
D: TRBD1; J: TRBJ2-7; size: -; V: TRBV27; DNA: TGTGCCAGCAGTTCCCGGGACAGGACCTACGAGCAGTACTTC; CDR3: CASSSRDRTYEQYF
D: -; J: TRBJ2-1; size: -; V: TRBV5-1; DNA: TGCGCCAGCAGCCCCGGACTCCCCCGGGGCTCCTACAATGAGCAGTTCTTC; CDR3: CASSPGLPRGSYNEQFF
D: TRBD1; J: TRBJ2-3; size: -; V: TRBV4-2; DNA: TGTGCCAGCAGCGGTAATGCACAGGGGGTAGAAACAGATACGCAGTATTTT; CDR3: CASSGNAQGVETDTQYF
D: -; J: TRBJ1-4; size: -; V: TRBV4-2; DNA: TGTGCCAGCAGCCAAGACTTCACACTATACACGGGAAAACTGTTTTTT; CDR3: CASSQDFTLYTGKLFF
D: -; J: TRBJ1-1; size: -; V: TRBV7-2; DNA: TGTGCCAGCAGCTTAAGGGGGGGCTCGAACACTGAAGCTTTCTTT; CDR3: CASSLRGGSNTEAFF
D: -; J: TRBJ2-1; size: -; V: TRBV6-1; DNA: TGTGCCAGCAGTGAGGGCGGGATATACAATGAGCAGTTCTTC; CDR3: CASSEGGIYNEQFF
D: -; J: TRBJ2-3; size: -; V: TRBV5-6; DNA: TGTGCCAGCAGCCTACAGACATACGGCACAGATACGCAGTATTTT; CDR3: CASSLQTYGTDTQYF
D: -; J: TRBJ1-1; size: -; V: TRBV6-5; DNA: TGTGCCAGCAGTTACTCTTTGGCCGGGATGAACACTGAAGCTTTCTTT; CDR3: CASSYSLAGMNTEAFF
D: -; J: TRBJ1-1; size: -; V: TRBV5-1; DNA: TGCGCCAGCAGCTTGGCAGGGGAAACTGAAGCTTTCTTT; CDR3: CASSLAGETEAFF
D: TRBD2; J: TRBJ2-1; size: -; V: TRBV29-1; DNA: TGCAGCGTTTTTCCGACTAGCGCCCACAATGAGCAGTTCTTC; CDR3: CSVFPTSAHNEQFF
D: -; J: TRBJ2-3; size: -; V: TRBV10-1; DNA: TGCGCCAGCAGCCCTAACAGGGGAGGCGCAGATACGCAGTATTTT; CDR3: CASSPNRGGADTQYF